Listed below are T cell receptor beta chains from one sample, sequenced in a study of shared clonotypes between healthy human individuals. This table comes from immunoSEQ multiplex PCR, and its TCRdb copy is limited to in-frame clones, with some not included. The sample lists 2 million to 2.5 million clones; 85% to 95% were seen once. The sequenced material came from naive CD4+ T cells from PBMCs. The receptor source for this set is a man younger than 30 in good health. Some clones in this sample may be carry-over from other donors' samples. CDR3s leave out the opening cysteine and the closing phenylalanine or tryptophan. Each record gives: CDR3 protein, V gene.

CDR3aa: ASWSGANVLT; v_gene: TRBV28
CDR3aa: AISSGRGNNEQF; v_gene: TRBV10-3
CDR3aa: ASSYRGAGNSPLH; v_gene: TRBV6-5
CDR3aa: ASSPGVSNEKLF; v_gene: TRBV7-9
CDR3aa: ASSLTIYNSPLH; v_gene: TRBV7-9
CDR3aa: ASSAGGADTQY; v_gene: TRBV5-1
CDR3aa: ASSPGGGRTYEQY; v_gene: TRBV6-5
CDR3aa: ASRGQQATNEKLF; v_gene: TRBV2
CDR3aa: ATSEGGGWMAKNIQY; v_gene: TRBV15
CDR3aa: ASSTPAGSESRGYT; v_gene: TRBV5-4
CDR3aa: ASSVGAAGGPLWSDTQY; v_gene: TRBV9
CDR3aa: ASSLTGLNQPQH; v_gene: TRBV5-6
CDR3aa: ASSSLASVAGTYNEQF; v_gene: TRBV7-9
CDR3aa: ASSVGTGSLETQY; v_gene: TRBV9
CDR3aa: ASSYRQGSRTEAF; v_gene: TRBV6-6
CDR3aa: ASSQVLPGRKNTEAF; v_gene: TRBV4-1
CDR3aa: ASSPPFRELVEQF; v_gene: TRBV7-6
CDR3aa: ASSPLGRTSSYNEQF; v_gene: TRBV7-2
CDR3aa: ASSLVAGGTYNEQF; v_gene: TRBV5-1
CDR3aa: ASSFTPTDTQY; v_gene: TRBV6-5
CDR3aa: ASSQDPTSGGTDTQY; v_gene: TRBV5-4
CDR3aa: ASSPPYGDYNEQF; v_gene: TRBV5-1
CDR3aa: ASSLFRDNTGELF; v_gene: TRBV14
CDR3aa: ASSQVPIRGRTGELF; v_gene: TRBV4-1
CDR3aa: ASSPLDFGESGELF; v_gene: TRBV18
CDR3aa: ASSLLAGYPYNEQF; v_gene: TRBV19
CDR3aa: ASSLLLDTEAF; v_gene: TRBV5-6
CDR3aa: ASRGWVGAKNIQY; v_gene: TRBV28
CDR3aa: ASRKLDRRGTEAF; v_gene: TRBV28
CDR3aa: ASSFRWDRGQETQY; v_gene: TRBV7-9
CDR3aa: ASSLRQASYEQY; v_gene: TRBV5-5
CDR3aa: ASSNHGIYGYT; v_gene: TRBV25-1
CDR3aa: ASSSGQGWTEAF; v_gene: TRBV19
CDR3aa: ASISGGAIPGELF; v_gene: TRBV6-6
CDR3aa: ASSSGTSGAGFQQETQY; v_gene: TRBV9
CDR3aa: AWSGTGQSSYEQY; v_gene: TRBV30
CDR3aa: ASSPGPGYGYT; v_gene: TRBV5-5
CDR3aa: ASTQGARSQPQH; v_gene: TRBV28
CDR3aa: ASSLRQDGRRPQH; v_gene: TRBV5-8
CDR3aa: ASSSTAGSGANVLT; v_gene: TRBV5-1
CDR3aa: ASSLGRAGPYNEQF; v_gene: TRBV7-9
CDR3aa: ASRSQGLAGEQY; v_gene: TRBV28
CDR3aa: ASSLWGADTQY; v_gene: TRBV5-4
CDR3aa: ASSQDPTRSYEQY; v_gene: TRBV4-1
CDR3aa: ASSFPYEQY; v_gene: TRBV28
CDR3aa: ASSLELAGRYEQY; v_gene: TRBV11-2
CDR3aa: ASKGHFNEKLF; v_gene: TRBV2
CDR3aa: SGVRAGNTGELF; v_gene: TRBV29-1
CDR3aa: ASSVAGGNQPQH; v_gene: TRBV7-9
CDR3aa: SVELPGVNTEAF; v_gene: TRBV29-1
CDR3aa: ASSLAGGATDTQY; v_gene: TRBV2
CDR3aa: ASSSPTGVSQQY; v_gene: TRBV5-5
CDR3aa: ASSFMTATVAEAF; v_gene: TRBV5-6
CDR3aa: ASSGQSRNQPQH; v_gene: TRBV27
CDR3aa: ASSLRAGDFNTEAF; v_gene: TRBV7-3
CDR3aa: ASSVRQAGNTIY; v_gene: TRBV9